The clone carrying this T cell receptor (beta chain) was seen a few times. Its antigen is not identified. The V end lost 1 base, the J end lost 0 bases, and 10 bases lay between the germline ends. Germline V gene lookup returns CDR1 SGHVS and CDR2 FNYEAQ. The CDR3 covers 16 residues. Healthy Caucasians provided all donations. Template switching, a step in the protocol, added a universal primer site, and cDNA carried unique molecular identifiers. TCRdb processed the 5' RACE reads anew with MiXCR; each CDR3 protein has one entry. The sample gives 450,000 to 650,000 distinct CDR3 sequences, around 15% of which show up once; about 0.4% is in the top ten. These data are taken from a study of identical twins. The study's findings and limits: Among beta out-of-frame sequences, excess sharing between twins appeared weaker.

The same data also went into a second study, on yellow fever vaccine responses in identical twins.

This receptor was taken from a woman aged 18-29 years in good health. The chain joins TRBV7-6 to TRBJ2-1, with D unresolved. Sample: CD4+ T cells sorted from blood. Here the CDR3 reads CASSLGQPSSYNEQFF. The CDR3 nucleotides read TGTGCCAGCAGCTTAGGTCAGCCGAGCTCCTACAATGAGCAGTTCTTC.